This is a list of T cell receptor beta chains from one sample in a study of shared clonotypes between healthy human individuals. Some clones are missing from TCRdb's copy, which holds only in-frame ones; the method was immunoSEQ multiplex PCR. The sample holds some 1.5 million clones, around 98% seen once. The sequencing sample was made of naive CD4+ T cells sorted from blood. The receptors come from a man aged 25-45 years in good health. Each CDR3 is given with its conserved first and last residue. The order of the fields is D gene, V gene, clone size, CDR3 length, J gene, CDR3 protein, CDR3 DNA. The D gene is left open where the match is weak. For some rows the clone size is stated as once, few or many, or as a class when expanded; others skip it.

>NA|TRBV10-2|NA|12|TRBJ2-2
CASIAAGGELFF
TGCGCCAGCATTGCTGCCGGCGGGGAGCTGTTTTTT
>NA|TRBV6-1|NA|12|TRBJ1-2
CASQGLSYGYTF
TGTGCCAGCCAGGGGCTCAGCTATGGCTACACCTTC
>NA|TRBV6-1|NA|15|TRBJ2-7
CASSESPQSSYEQYF
TGTGCCAGCAGTGAATCCCCACAAAGCTCCTACGAGCAGTACTTC
>TRBD1|TRBV28|NA|15|TRBJ1-1
CASRPQGYMNTEAFF
TGTGCCAGCAGACCACAGGGGTACATGAACACTGAAGCTTTCTTT
>NA|TRBV19|NA|13|TRBJ1-4
CASSIISNEKLFF
TGTGCCAGTAGTATTATTAGTAATGAAAAACTGTTTTTT
>NA|TRBV28|NA|12|TRBJ2-1
CASSLSGREQFF
TGTGCCAGCAGTTTATCAGGACGCGAGCAGTTCTTC
>TRBD1|TRBV18|NA|14|TRBJ1-2
CASSQETGNYGYTF
TGTGCCAGCTCGCAAGAGACAGGGAACTATGGCTACACCTTC
>TRBD1|TRBV25-1|NA|13|TRBJ2-2
CASSKTGTGELFF
TGTGCCAGCAGTAAGACAGGGACCGGGGAGCTGTTTTTT
>TRBD2|TRBV5-1|NA|18|TRBJ2-1
CASSLFGSSGTVYNEQFF
TGCGCCAGCAGCTTGTTCGGCTCTAGCGGGACGGTCTACAATGAGCAGTTCTTC
>NA|TRBV18|NA|13|TRBJ1-1
CASSPKSNTEAFF
TGTGCCAGCTCACCGAAGTCGAACACTGAAGCTTTCTTT
>TRBD1|TRBV6-5|NA|13|TRBJ1-2
CASRDRTNYGYTF
TGTGCCAGCAGGGACAGGACTAACTATGGCTACACCTTC
>TRBD2|TRBV6-5|NA|15|TRBJ2-1
CASSPTSGPYNEQFF
TGTGCCAGCAGCCCAACTAGCGGGCCTTACAATGAGCAGTTCTTC
>TRBD1|TRBV5-1|NA|17|TRBJ1-4
CASSFRDRDPTNEKLFF
TGCGCCAGCAGCTTCCGGGACAGGGATCCAACTAATGAAAAACTGTTTTTT
>TRBD1|TRBV5-1|NA|14|TRBJ2-5
CASSKGQRQETQYF
TGCGCCAGCAGCAAGGGACAGCGCCAAGAGACCCAGTACTTC
>NA|TRBV19|NA|16|TRBJ2-2
CASSILQGRATGELFF
TGTGCCAGTAGTATATTGCAGGGGCGCGCCACCGGGGAGCTGTTTTTT
>NA|TRBV6-4|NA|15|TRBJ1-1
CASSEAGNRLEGAFF
TGTGCCAGCAGTGAGGCAGGGAATAGGCTGGAGGGAGCTTTCTTT
>NA|TRBV15|NA|14|TRBJ2-5
CATSRSRVLGTQYF
TGTGCCACGAGTCGCAGCCGAGTCCTAGGGACCCAGTACTTC
>TRBD1|TRBV5-1|once|14|TRBJ2-7
CASSMGDRPGEQYF
TGCGCCAGCAGCATGGGGGACAGGCCTGGCGAGCAGTACTTC